This is a list of T cell receptor beta chains from one sample in a study of blood T cell repertoires in COVID-19. Profiling relied on immunoSEQ multiplex PCR, and the TCRdb table lists in-frame clones only, not all of them. Here the sample spans about 47,000 clones, over 80% being singletons. Sequencing input: peripheral blood. All receptors derive from a human donor with active COVID-19. The donor label of this sample is uncertain. The CDR3 runs from the conserved cysteine through the conserved F or W. A D gene is named only where the DNA matches it firmly. Some rows have no size entry. The others give once, few or many, or a class for an expanded clone.

V gene	clone size	D gene	J gene	CDR3 protein	CDR3 DNA
TRBV7-8	few	TRBD1	TRBJ2-7	CASSVGTGMYEQYF	TGTGCCAGCAGCGTCGGGACAGGGATGTACGAGCAGTACTTC
TRBV11-2	.	TRBD2	TRBJ2-7	CASRGLAGRSYEQYF	TGTGCCAGCAGGGGACTAGCGGGGCGCTCCTACGAGCAGTACTTC
TRBV11-3	.	TRBD2	TRBJ2-5	CASSPRTSGVIETQYF	TGTGCCAGCAGCCCGAGGACTAGCGGGGTGATCGAGACCCAGTACTTC
TRBV2	.	TRBD1	TRBJ1-6	CARSTGVNSYNSPLHF	TGTGCCAGGAGCACAGGGGTCAACTCCTATAATTCACCCCTCCACTTT
TRBV5-1	.	.	TRBJ2-6	CASSATLFTGTAGANVLTF	TGCGCCAGCAGCGCCACCCTATTTACAGGGACGGCCGGGGCCAACGTCCTGACTTTC
TRBV7-3	.	.	TRBJ1-2	CASSPNAAGLYGYTF	TGTGCCAGCAGCCCCAATGCTGCAGGGCTCTATGGCTACACCTTC
TRBV9	.	TRBD1	TRBJ2-3	CASSARSDRVPDTQYF	TGTGCCAGCAGCGCCAGAAGTGACAGGGTCCCAGATACGCAGTATTTT
TRBV6-5	.	TRBD1	TRBJ2-1	CASLWGQYNEQFF	TGTGCCAGCCTCTGGGGACAGTACAATGAGCAGTTCTTC
TRBV7-6	.	.	TRBJ2-1	CASSSPASSGSYNEQFF	TGTGCCAGCAGCTCTCCTGCTTCAAGCGGCTCCTACAATGAGCAGTTCTTC
TRBV7-8	.	.	TRBJ1-2	CASSLDSNYGYTF	TGTGCCAGCAGCTTAGACAGCAACTATGGCTACACCTTC
TRBV12-3/TRBV12-4	.	.	TRBJ1-5	CASSGEGYQPQHF	TGTGCCAGCAGTGGCGAGGGCTATCAGCCCCAGCATTTT
TRBV6-5	.	TRBD2	TRBJ2-3	CASSRSGREADTQYF	TGTGCCAGCAGCCGTAGCGGGAGGGAGGCAGATACGCAGTATTTT
TRBV7-3	.	TRBD2	TRBJ2-3	CASSTSGGKGTQYF	TGTGCCAGCAGCACTAGCGGGGGGAAGGGTACGCAGTATTTT
TRBV2	.	.	TRBJ1-1	CASRTESVTEAFF	TGTGCCAGCAGGACAGAGAGCGTCACTGAAGCTTTCTTT
TRBV28	once	TRBD1	TRBJ2-3	CASSTNRGSDTQYF	TGTGCCAGCAGTACCAACAGGGGGTCGGATACGCAGTATTTT
TRBV29-1	.	.	TRBJ1-1	CSVTQGNTEAFF	TGCAGCGTTACTCAGGGAAACACTGAAGCTTTCTTT
TRBV10-3	.	TRBD2	TRBJ2-1	CAISEETSGRNEQFF	TGTGCCATCAGTGAAGAGACTAGCGGGAGAAATGAGCAGTTCTTC
TRBV21-1	.	.	TRBJ1-2	CASSKIREANYGYTF	TGTGCCAGCAGCAAAATACGGGAAGCTAACTATGGCTACACCTTC
TRBV2	.	.	TRBJ1-2	CASSVAYGYTF	TGTGCCAGCAGTGTCGCGTATGGCTACACCTTC
TRBV9	.	.	TRBJ1-2	CASSRAGSNYGYTF	TGTGCCAGCAGCAGGGCCGGGAGTAACTATGGCTACACCTTC
TRBV6-2/TRBV6-3	.	TRBD2	TRBJ2-1	CASSSYGTRQFF	TGTGCCAGCAGTTCCTACGGGACTAGGCAGTTCTTC
TRBV11-2	.	.	TRBJ2-1	CASNNFYNEQFF	TGTGCCAGCAACAATTTTTACAATGAGCAGTTCTTC
TRBV13	.	TRBD1	TRBJ1-4	CASSLRDRGTEKLFF	TGTGCCAGCAGTCTTAGGGACAGGGGGACGGAAAAACTGTTTTTT
TRBV4-2	.	TRBD2	TRBJ2-1	CASSQDALANEQFF	TGTGCCAGCAGCCAAGATGCACTAGCGAATGAGCAGTTCTTC
TRBV25-1	.	TRBD1	TRBJ2-7	CASSDFGQGGFYEQYF	TGTGCCAGCAGTGACTTCGGACAGGGCGGATTTTACGAGCAGTACTTC